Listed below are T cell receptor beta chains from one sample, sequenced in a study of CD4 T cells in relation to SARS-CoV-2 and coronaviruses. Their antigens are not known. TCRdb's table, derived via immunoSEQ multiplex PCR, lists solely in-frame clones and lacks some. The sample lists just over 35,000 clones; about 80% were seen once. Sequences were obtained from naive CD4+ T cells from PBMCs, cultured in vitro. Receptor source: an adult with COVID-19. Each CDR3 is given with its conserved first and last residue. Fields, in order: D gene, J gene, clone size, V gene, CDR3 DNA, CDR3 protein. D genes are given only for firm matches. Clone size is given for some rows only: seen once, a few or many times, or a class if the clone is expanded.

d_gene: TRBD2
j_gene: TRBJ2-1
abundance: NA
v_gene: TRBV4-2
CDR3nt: TGTGCCAGCACCACAGTTGGGGAGGGCCACTATGAGCAGTTCTTC
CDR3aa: CASTTVGEGHYEQFF

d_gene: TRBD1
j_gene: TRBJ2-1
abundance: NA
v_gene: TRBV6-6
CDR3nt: TGTGCCAGCAAGGGGGCGAATGAGCAGTTCTTC
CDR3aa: CASKGANEQFF

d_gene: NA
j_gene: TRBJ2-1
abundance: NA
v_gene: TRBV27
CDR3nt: TGTGCCAGCAGCCCCGTGGGGGCCTACAATGAGCAGTTCTTC
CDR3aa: CASSPVGAYNEQFF

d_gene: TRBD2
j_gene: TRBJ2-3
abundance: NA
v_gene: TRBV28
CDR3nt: TGTGCCAGCAGTCCCAGCGGGAGGGCCACAGATACGCAGTATTTT
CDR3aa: CASSPSGRATDTQYF

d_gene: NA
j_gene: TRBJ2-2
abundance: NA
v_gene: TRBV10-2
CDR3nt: TGCGCCAGCAGTTTCGCGAACACCGGGGAGCTGTTTTTT
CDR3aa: CASSFANTGELFF

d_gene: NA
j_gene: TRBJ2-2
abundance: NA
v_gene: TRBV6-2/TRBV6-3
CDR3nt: TGTGCCAGCAGTTACGGTCGAAGCACCGGGGAGCTGTTTTTT
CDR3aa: CASSYGRSTGELFF

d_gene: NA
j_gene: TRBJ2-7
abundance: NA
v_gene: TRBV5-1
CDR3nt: TGCGCCAGCAGCACCGGGACATTTCCCTACGAGCAGTACTTC
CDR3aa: CASSTGTFPYEQYF

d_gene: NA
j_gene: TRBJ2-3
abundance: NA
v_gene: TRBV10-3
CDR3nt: TGTGCCATCAGGGGCGGAACCGAAGATACGCAGTATTTT
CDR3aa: CAIRGGTEDTQYF

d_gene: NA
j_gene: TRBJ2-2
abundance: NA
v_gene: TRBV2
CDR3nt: TGTGCCAGCAGCGCGCTAGGGAACACCGGGGAGCTGTTTTTT
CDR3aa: CASSALGNTGELFF

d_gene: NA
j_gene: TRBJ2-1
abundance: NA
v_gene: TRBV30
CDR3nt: TGTGCCTGGAGTGCCCAGCTCGGACATGAGCAGTTCTTC
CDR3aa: CAWSAQLGHEQFF

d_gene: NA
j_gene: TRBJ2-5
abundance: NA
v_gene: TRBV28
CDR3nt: TGTGCCAGCAGTCTCCCTACGGGACCGAGCCAAGAGACCCAGTACTTC
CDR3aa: CASSLPTGPSQETQYF

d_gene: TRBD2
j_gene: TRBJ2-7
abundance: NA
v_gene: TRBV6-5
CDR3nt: TGTGCCAGCAGGAGACTAGCGCCGAGCTCCTACGAGCAGTACTTC
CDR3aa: CASRRLAPSSYEQYF

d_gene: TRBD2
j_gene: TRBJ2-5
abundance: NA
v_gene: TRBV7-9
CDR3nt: TGTGCCAGCAGAAGAGCGGGACCGGGGGAGACCCAGTACTTC
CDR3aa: CASRRAGPGETQYF

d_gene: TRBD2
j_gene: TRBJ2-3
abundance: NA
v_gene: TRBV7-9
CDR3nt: TGTGCCAGCAGCTCAGAGGGACTAGCGGGATTAGATACGCAGTATTTT
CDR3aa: CASSSEGLAGLDTQYF

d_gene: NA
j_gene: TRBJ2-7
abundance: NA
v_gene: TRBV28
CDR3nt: TGTGCCAGCAGTTTGGGGGCTTCGGGGTACGAGCAGTACTTC
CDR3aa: CASSLGASGYEQYF

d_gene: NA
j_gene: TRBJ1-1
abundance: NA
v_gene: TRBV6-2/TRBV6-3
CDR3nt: TGTGCCAGCAGCGGACTGGAAAACACTGAAGCTTTCTTT
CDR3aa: CASSGLENTEAFF

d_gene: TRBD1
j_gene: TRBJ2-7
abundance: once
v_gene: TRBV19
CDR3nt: TGTGCCAGTAGTTCTACCCCGGGACAGGGCAGAAACGAGCAGTACTTC
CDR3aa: CASSSTPGQGRNEQYF

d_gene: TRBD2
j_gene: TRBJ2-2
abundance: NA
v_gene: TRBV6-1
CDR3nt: TGTGCCAGCAGTGACGAATCGACTAGCGGGAGCACCGGGGAGCTGTTTTTT
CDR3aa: CASSDESTSGSTGELFF

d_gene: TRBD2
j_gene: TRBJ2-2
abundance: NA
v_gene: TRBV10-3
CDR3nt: TGTGCCATCAGGCCGGGACTAGCGGGAGGGCCAGGAACCGGGGAGCTGTTTTTT
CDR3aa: CAIRPGLAGGPGTGELFF

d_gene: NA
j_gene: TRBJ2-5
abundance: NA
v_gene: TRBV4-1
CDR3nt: TGCGCCAGCAGCCAAGATGGTGGGGTCCAAGAGACCCAGTACTTC
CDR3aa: CASSQDGGVQETQYF

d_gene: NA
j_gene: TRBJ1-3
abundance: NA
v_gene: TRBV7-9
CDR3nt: TGTGCCAGCAGCTTAGATGGACGGGAGGGAAACACCATATATTTT
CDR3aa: CASSLDGREGNTIYF

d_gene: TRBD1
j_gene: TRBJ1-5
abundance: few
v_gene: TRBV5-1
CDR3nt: TGCGCCAGCAGCACCGGGACAGGTCGTCAGCCCCAGCATTTT
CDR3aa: CASSTGTGRQPQHF

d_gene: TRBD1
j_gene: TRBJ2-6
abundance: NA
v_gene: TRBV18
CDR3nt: TGTGCCAGCTCCGAGACAGGGGGCTCTGGGGCCAACGTCCTGACTTTC
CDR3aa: CASSETGGSGANVLTF

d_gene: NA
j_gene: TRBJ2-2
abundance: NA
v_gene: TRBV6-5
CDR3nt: TGTGCCAGCATCACGTGGGGCGGCTGGCCGGAGCTGTTTTTT
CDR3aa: CASITWGGWPELFF

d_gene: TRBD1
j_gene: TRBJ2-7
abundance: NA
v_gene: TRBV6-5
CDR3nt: TGTGCCAGCAGTCCTACCGGGACAGGGAGGTACGAGCAGTACTTC
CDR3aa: CASSPTGTGRYEQYF

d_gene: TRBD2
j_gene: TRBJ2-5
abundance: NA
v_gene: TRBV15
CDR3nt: TGTGCCACCAGCAGGCTAGCGGGACGACAAGAGACCCAGTACTTC
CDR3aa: CATSRLAGRQETQYF

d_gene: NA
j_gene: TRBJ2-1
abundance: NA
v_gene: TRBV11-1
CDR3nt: TGTGCCAGCAGCGTCATCAATGAGCAGTTCTTC
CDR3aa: CASSVINEQFF

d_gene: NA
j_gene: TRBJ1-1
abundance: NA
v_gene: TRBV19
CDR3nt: TGTGCCAGTAGTCCTAACCAGGGGCGACTGGGGAGGAACACTGAAGCTTTCTTT
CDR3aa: CASSPNQGRLGRNTEAFF

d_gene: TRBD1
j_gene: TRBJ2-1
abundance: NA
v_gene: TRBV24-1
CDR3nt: TGTGCCACCAGCAAAGGGACAGGGATAGCTAGGCAAACTTTCTTC
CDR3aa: CATSKGTGIARQTFF

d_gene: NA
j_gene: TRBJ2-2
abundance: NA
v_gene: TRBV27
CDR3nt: TGTGCCAGCCGAAGCAGTGGGAACACCGGGGAGCTGTTTTTT
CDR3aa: CASRSSGNTGELFF

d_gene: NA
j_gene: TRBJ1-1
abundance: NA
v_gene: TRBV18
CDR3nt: TGTGCCAGCTCACCATCTTTTTCCATCCGAAGGATAATGAACACTGAAGCTTTCTTT
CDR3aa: CASSPSFSIRRIMNTEAFF

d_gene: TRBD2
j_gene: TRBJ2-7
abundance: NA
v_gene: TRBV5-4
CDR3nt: TGTGCCAGCAGCTATGGCGGGAGCGGGAGGGCCTACGAGCAGTACTTC
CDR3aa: CASSYGGSGRAYEQYF

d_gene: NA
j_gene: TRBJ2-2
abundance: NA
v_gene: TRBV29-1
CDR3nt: TGCAGCGTTGAATACCGGGGGTCTAACACCGGGGAGCTGTTTTTT
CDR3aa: CSVEYRGSNTGELFF

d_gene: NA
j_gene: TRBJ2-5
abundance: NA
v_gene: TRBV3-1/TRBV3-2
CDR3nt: TGTGCCAGCAGCCAAGCTCAAGGGACCCAGTACTTC
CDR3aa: CASSQAQGTQYF

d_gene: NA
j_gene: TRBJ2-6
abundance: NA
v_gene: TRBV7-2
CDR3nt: TGTGCCAGCAGCTTAGTCGGGGGTTCTGGGGCCAACGTCCTGACTTTC
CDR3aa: CASSLVGGSGANVLTF

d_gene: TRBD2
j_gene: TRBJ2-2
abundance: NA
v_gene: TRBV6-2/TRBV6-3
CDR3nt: TGTGCCAGCAGTTACCTCCGGGAGGGCACCGGGGAGCTGTTTTTT
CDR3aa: CASSYLREGTGELFF

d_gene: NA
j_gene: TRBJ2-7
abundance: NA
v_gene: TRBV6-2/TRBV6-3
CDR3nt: TGTGCCAGCAGTTACTCGGGCGGAGCCTCCTACGAGCAGTACTTC
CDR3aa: CASSYSGGASYEQYF

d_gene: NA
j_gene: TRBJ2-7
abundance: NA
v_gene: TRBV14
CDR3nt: TGTGCCAGCAGCCAAGACAGGTCCCGCGAGCAGTACTTC
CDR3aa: CASSQDRSREQYF

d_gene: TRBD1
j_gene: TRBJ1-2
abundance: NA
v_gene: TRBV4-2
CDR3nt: TGTGCCAGCAGCCAAGAGGCAGGGGGCAAAGCTAACTATGGCTACACCTTC
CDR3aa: CASSQEAGGKANYGYTF

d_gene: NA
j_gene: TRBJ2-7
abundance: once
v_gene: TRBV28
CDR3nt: TGTGCCAGCAGTTTATTCCGATCTCCCTACGAGCAGTACTTC
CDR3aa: CASSLFRSPYEQYF

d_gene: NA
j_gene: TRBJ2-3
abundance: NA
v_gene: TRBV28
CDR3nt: TGTGCCAGCAGAAAAGACACAGATACGCAGTATTTT
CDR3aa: CASRKDTDTQYF

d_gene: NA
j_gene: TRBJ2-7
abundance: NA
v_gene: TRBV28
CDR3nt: TGTGCCAGCAGTTTCCAGAGCTACGAGCAGTACTTC
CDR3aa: CASSFQSYEQYF

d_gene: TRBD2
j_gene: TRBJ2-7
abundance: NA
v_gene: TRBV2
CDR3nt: TGTGCCAGCAGGCCGCCTAGCGGGAGCGTCGAGCAGTACTTC
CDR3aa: CASRPPSGSVEQYF

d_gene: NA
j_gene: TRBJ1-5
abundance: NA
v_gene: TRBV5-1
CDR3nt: TGCGCCAGCAGCTTGGGGGGGGTGAGGGGCAATCAGCCCCAGCATTTT
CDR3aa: CASSLGGVRGNQPQHF

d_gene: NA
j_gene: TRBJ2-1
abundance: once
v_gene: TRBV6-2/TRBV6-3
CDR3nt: TGTGCCAGCAGTCTACTAGTACCGCCCTATGAGCAGTTCTTC
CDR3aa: CASSLLVPPYEQFF

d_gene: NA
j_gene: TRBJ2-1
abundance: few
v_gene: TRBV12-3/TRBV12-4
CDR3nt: TGTGCCAGCACTCCCAGCTCCTACAATGAGCAGTTCTTC
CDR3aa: CASTPSSYNEQFF

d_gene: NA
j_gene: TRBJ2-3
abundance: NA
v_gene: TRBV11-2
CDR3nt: TGTGCCAGCAGCTTACATGGAACAGGGCAGGAGAACGCAGATACGCAGTATTTT
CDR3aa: CASSLHGTGQENADTQYF

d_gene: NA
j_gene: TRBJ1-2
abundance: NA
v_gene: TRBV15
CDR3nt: TGTGCCACCAGCAGGGACCTACTGCAGGGTTGGGGCTACACCTTC
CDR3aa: CATSRDLLQGWGYTF

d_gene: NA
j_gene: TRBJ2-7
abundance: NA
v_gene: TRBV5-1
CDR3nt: TGCGCCAGCAGCTTAGGGGACACATACTCCTACGAGCAGTACTTC
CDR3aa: CASSLGDTYSYEQYF

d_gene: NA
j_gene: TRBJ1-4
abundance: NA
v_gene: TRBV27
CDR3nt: TGTGCCAGCAGTTTCGCACGTACCTCTGCAACTAATGAAAAACTGTTTTTT
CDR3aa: CASSFARTSATNEKLFF

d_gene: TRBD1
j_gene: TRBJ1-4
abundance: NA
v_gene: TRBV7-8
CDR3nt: TGTGCCAGCAGCTTGACAGGGAATAATGAAAAACTGTTTTTT
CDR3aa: CASSLTGNNEKLFF

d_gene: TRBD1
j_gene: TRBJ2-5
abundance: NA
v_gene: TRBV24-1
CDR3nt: TGTGCCACGCGTGCTGGGGGAACAGGGGGTCAAGAGACCCAGTACTTC
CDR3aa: CATRAGGTGGQETQYF

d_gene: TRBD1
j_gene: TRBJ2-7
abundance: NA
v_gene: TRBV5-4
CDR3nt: TGTGCCAGCAGTAAGGACAGGGGGACCTACGAGCAGTACTTC
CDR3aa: CASSKDRGTYEQYF

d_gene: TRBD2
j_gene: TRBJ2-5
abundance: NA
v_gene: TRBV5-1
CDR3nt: TGCGCCAGCAGCTTGGCCGTCAGACTAGCGGGAGGGGAGACCCAGTACTTC
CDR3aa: CASSLAVRLAGGETQYF

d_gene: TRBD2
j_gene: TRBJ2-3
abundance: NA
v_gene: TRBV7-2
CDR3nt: TGTGCCAGCAGCAAACCGGGACTAGCGGATTCACACACAGATACGCAGTATTTT
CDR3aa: CASSKPGLADSHTDTQYF